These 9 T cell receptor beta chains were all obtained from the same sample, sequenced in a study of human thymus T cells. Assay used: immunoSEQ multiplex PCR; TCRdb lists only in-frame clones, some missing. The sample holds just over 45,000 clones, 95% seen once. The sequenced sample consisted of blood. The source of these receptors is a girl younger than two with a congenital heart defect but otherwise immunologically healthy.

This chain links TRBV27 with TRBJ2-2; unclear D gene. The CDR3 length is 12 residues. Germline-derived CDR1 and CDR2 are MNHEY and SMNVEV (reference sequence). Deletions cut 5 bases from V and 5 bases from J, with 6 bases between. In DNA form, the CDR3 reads TGTGCCAGCAGTCCACTGACCGGGGAGCTGTTTTTT. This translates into CASSPLTGELFF.

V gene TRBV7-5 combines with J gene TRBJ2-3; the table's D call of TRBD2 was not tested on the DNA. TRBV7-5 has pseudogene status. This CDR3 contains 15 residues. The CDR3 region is CVRSPTERPTDTQYF. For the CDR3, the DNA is TGTGTCAGAAGCCCGACGGAGCGGCCCACAGATACGCAGTATTTT.

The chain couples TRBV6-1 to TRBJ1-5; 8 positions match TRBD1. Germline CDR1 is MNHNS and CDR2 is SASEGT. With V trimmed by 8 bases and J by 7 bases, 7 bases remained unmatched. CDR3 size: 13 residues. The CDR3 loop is CASQGAQPQPQHF. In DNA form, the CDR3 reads TGTGCCAGCCAGGGGGCGCAACCCCAGCCCCAGCATTTT.

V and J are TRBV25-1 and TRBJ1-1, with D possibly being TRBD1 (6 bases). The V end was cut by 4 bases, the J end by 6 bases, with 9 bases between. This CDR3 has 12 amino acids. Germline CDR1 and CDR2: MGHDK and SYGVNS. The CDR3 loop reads CASSVGGSEAFF. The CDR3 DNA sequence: TGTGCCAGCAGTGTGGGGGGCTCTGAAGCTTTCTTT.

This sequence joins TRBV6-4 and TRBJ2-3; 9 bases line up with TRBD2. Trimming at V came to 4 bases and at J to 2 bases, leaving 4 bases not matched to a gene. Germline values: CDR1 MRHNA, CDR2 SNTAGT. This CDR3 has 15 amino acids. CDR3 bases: TGTGCCAGCAGTGTTAGCGGGAGAGACACAGATACGCAGTATTTT. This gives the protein CASSVSGRDTDTQYF.

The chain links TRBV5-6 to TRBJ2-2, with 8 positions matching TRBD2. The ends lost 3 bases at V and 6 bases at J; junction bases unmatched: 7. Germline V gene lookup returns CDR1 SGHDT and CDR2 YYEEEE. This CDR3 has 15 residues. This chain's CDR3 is CASSWSGSVAGELFF. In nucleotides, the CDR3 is TGTGCCAGCAGCTGGAGCGGGAGTGTGGCCGGGGAGCTGTTTTTT.

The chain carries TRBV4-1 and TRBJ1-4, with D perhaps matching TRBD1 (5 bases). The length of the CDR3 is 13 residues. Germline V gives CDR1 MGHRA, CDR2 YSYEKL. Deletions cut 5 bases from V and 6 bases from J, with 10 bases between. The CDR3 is CASSGGRDEKLFF. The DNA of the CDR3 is TGCGCCAGCAGCGGGGGAAGGGATGAAAAACTGTTTTTT.

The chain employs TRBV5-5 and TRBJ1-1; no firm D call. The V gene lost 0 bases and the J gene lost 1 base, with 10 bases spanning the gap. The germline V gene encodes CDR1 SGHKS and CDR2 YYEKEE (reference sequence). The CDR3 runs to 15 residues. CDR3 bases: TGTGCCAGCAGCTTGGTGGTCGGGAAGAACACTGAAGCTTTCTTT. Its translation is CASSLVVGKNTEAFF. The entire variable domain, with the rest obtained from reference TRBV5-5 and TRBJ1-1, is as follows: DAGVTQSPTHLIKTRGQQVTLRCSPISGHKSVSWYQQVLGQGPQFIFQYYEKEERGRGNFPDRFSARQFPNYSSELNVNALLLGDSALYLCASSLVVGKNTEAFFGQGTRLTVV.

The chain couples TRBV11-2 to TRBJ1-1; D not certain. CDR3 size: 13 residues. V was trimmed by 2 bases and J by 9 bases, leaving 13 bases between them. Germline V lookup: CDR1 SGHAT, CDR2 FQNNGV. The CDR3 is CASSLQAPQKAFF. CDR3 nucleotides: TGTGCCAGCAGCTTACAGGCTCCCCAAAAAGCTTTCTTT.